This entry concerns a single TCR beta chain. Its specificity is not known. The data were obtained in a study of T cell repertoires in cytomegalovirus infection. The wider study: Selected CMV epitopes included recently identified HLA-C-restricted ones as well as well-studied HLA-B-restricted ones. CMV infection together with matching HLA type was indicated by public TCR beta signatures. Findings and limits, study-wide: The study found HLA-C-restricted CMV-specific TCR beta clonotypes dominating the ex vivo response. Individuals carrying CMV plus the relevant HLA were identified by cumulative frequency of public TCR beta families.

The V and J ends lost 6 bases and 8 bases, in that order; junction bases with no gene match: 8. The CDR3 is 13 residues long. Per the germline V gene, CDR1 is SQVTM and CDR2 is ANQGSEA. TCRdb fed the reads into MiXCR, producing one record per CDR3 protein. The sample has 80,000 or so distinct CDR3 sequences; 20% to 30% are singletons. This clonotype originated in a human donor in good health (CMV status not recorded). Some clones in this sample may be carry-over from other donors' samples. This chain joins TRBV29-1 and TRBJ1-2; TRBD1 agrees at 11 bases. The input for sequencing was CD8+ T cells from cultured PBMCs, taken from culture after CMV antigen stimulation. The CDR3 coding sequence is TGCAGCGTCGGACAGGGGGCGGCTCGCGGCTACACCTTC. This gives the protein CSVGQGAARGYTF.